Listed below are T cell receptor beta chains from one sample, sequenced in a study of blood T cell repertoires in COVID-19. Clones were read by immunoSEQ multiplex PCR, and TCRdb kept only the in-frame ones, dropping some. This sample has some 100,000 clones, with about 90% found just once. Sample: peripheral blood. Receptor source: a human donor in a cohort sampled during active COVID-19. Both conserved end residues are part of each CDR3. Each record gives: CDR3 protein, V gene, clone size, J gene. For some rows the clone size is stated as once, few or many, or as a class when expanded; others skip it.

CAVTPGAASNTEAFF	TRBV5-1	once	TRBJ1-1
CASSLFQANEAFF	TRBV5-5	-	TRBJ1-1
CASSLAGLVPAGELFF	TRBV5-1	-	TRBJ2-2
CASSPLGLLSVPGLAQETQYF	TRBV4-1	-	TRBJ2-5
CASSLGSGFAGGVSAEAFF	TRBV5-1	few	TRBJ1-1
CASSLVLAGNTGELFF	TRBV7-2	-	TRBJ2-2
CASSLPRGTSGYNEQFF	TRBV5-8	-	TRBJ2-1
CASGLEKGVGTEAFF	TRBV12-5	-	TRBJ1-1
CASSPTRTGNEKLFF	TRBV6-6	-	TRBJ1-4
CATSDQASGGFYEQYF	TRBV24-1	-	TRBJ2-7
CASSYSIQGRSSGNTIYF	TRBV6-2/TRBV6-3	-	TRBJ1-3
CASSDETGKSYNEQFF	TRBV19	-	TRBJ2-1
CASSWGQGTYNEQFF	TRBV5-1	-	TRBJ2-1
CASSRGGAGTEAFF	TRBV6-5	-	TRBJ1-1
CASSLVNAPETGNEQFF	TRBV5-1	-	TRBJ2-1
CASSDLGRRTGGGNTIYF	TRBV28	once	TRBJ1-3
CASSIDRQFSYEQYF	TRBV19	-	TRBJ2-7
CASSQGRRSTEAFF	TRBV14	-	TRBJ1-1
CAITPRTEAHYGYTF	TRBV6-5	-	TRBJ1-2
CASSPALAGDLYEQYF	TRBV7-6	-	TRBJ2-7
CSVEMGQRYEQYF	TRBV29-1	-	TRBJ2-7
CASSARGGPLYGYTF	TRBV6-5	-	TRBJ1-2
CATSRGQQETQYF	TRBV15	-	TRBJ2-5
CASSLNYEQYF	TRBV7-9	once	TRBJ2-7
CASGGDRVGPYEQYF	TRBV5-5	-	TRBJ2-7
CASSLVPRAVNEQFF	TRBV5-4	-	TRBJ2-1
CASSLWETGANVLTF	TRBV28	-	TRBJ2-6
CASSLRERLFF	TRBV12-3/TRBV12-4	-	TRBJ1-4
CASRGQGSRNQPQHF	TRBV27	-	TRBJ1-5
CASSSPSGNEQFF	TRBV27	few	TRBJ2-1
CAWSPYSTGINSFSGNTIYF	TRBV30	-	TRBJ1-3
CASSLGQGSTDTQYF	TRBV5-1	-	TRBJ2-3
CASSLAGTTDTQYF	TRBV2	once	TRBJ2-3
CASSAPPHHF	TRBV2	-	TRBJ2-7
CASSESRGGSYEQYF	TRBV25-1	-	TRBJ2-7
CASTPQGSGSYEQYF	TRBV7-6	-	TRBJ2-7
CASSLELALPTQYF	TRBV7-9	-	TRBJ2-3
CASSSSGNSYEQYF	TRBV7-9	-	TRBJ2-7
CASSQGTSGAYEQYF	TRBV3-1/TRBV3-2	-	TRBJ2-7
CASSPGRLAGETQYF	TRBV25-1	-	TRBJ2-5
CASSLAGRGLGYTF	TRBV11-2	-	TRBJ1-2
CASSPSKTGLLSEQYF	TRBV7-9	-	TRBJ2-7
CASRSTPRSTDTQYF	TRBV19	-	TRBJ2-3
CSASDLGGGSDTQYF	TRBV20-1	-	TRBJ2-3
CASSSTGRNTEAFF	TRBV7-3	few	TRBJ1-1
CASSLFGTYEQYF	TRBV27	-	TRBJ2-7
CASSLNRVPSYEQYF	TRBV6-2/TRBV6-3	-	TRBJ2-7
CSVGDSNNSPLHF	TRBV29-1	-	TRBJ1-6
CASATGAGWNTEAFF	TRBV11-2	-	TRBJ1-1
CASSSPRDSYSPLHF	TRBV28	few	TRBJ1-6
CASSLIVGTRVEAFF	TRBV19	-	TRBJ1-1
CASSPLSGGAINTQYF	TRBV18	-	TRBJ2-3
CSVEPIWSQGTDTQYF	TRBV29-1	few	TRBJ2-3
CASSLTLTGELFF	TRBV7-3	-	TRBJ2-2
CASSLRQGVTGELFF	TRBV7-8	-	TRBJ2-2
CASSATRRGIGELFF	TRBV2	-	TRBJ2-2
CASSSTGTGTKNIQYF	TRBV5-1	-	TRBJ2-4